A single sample gave rise to the 30 T cell receptor beta chains below, sequenced in a study of identical twins. TCRdb itself ran the 5' RACE reads through MiXCR, one entry per CDR3 protein. This sample has hundreds of thousands of distinct CDR3 sequences; roughly 8.6% occur once, and the top ten carry approximately 6.6%. These data also formed part of another study, on yellow fever vaccine responses in identical twins.

The source material was CD8+ T cells sorted from blood. Receptors originate from a young woman in good health.

The chain joins TRBV6-2 or TRBV6-3 to TRBJ2-7; the D is unclear. V dropped 5 bases and J dropped 2 bases, with 10 bases sitting between them. Germline lookup yields CDR1 MNHEY and CDR2 SVGEGT. The CDR3 sequence is 13 residues long. The CDR3 is CASSKAGAYEQYF. The CDR3 DNA reads as TGTGCCAGCAGTAAGGCAGGCGCCTACGAGCAGTACTTC.

This rearrangement joins TRBV9 to TRBJ2-5; no definite D call. The germline gives CDR1 SGDLS, CDR2 YYNGEE. Trimming took 3 bases from V and 0 from J, leaving 9 bases between them. The CDR3 consists of 14 residues. CDR3 in amino acids: CASSAPTDQETQYF. CDR3 sequence (DNA): TGTGCCAGCAGCGCCCCGACGGACCAAGAGACCCAGTACTTC.

This chain links TRBV20-1 with TRBJ2-2, with unresolved D. V lost 1 base to trimming and J lost 5 bases, with 8 bases between them. The CDR3 runs 13 residues. Germline-derived CDR1 and CDR2 are DFQATT and SNEGSKA (reference sequence). The CDR3 is CSARGLRTGELFF. CDR3 coding DNA: TGCAGTGCTAGAGGTCTCAGGACCGGGGAGCTGTTTTTT.

This clonotype was picked up many times. The V and J genes are TRBV5-1 and TRBJ2-5, with D tentatively TRBD2 (6 bases). CDR3 length equals 15 residues. Germline CDR1 reads SGHRS; CDR2 reads YFSETQ. V lost 4 bases and J 0 bases, leaving 13 bases between the germline ends. The CDR3 sequence: CASSPFGGHQETQYF. The DNA of the CDR3 is TGCGCCAGCAGCCCCTTTGGAGGGCACCAAGAGACCCAGTACTTC.

This clonotype was detected only a few times. The chain links TRBV20-1 to TRBJ2-7; D uncertain. The CDR3 has 9 amino acids. V was cut by 5 bases and J by 7 bases, with 6 bases left in between. Germline loops: CDR1 DFQATT, CDR2 SNEGSKA (reference sequence). CDR3 coding DNA: TGCAGTGCTGCCCTGGAGCAGTACTTC. Protein: CSAALEQYF.

This clonotype was recorded at least ten times. The genes are TRBV29-1 and TRBJ2-1; perhaps TRBD1 as D (5 bases). Germline CDR1 SQVTM, CDR2 ANQGSEA. The CDR3 loop spans 11 amino acids. V was trimmed by 2 bases and J by 9 bases, leaving 8 bases between them. CDR3 nucleotides: TGCAGCGTTGAATCACAGGCTGAGCAGTTCTTC. This translates into CSVESQAEQFF.

This clonotype has a handful of counts. V gene TRBV6-5 combines with J gene TRBJ2-5; 7 positions match TRBD2. The V gene's germline CDR1 is MNHEY and CDR2 SVGAGI. V lost 2 bases to trimming and J lost 5 bases; unmatched junction nucleotides: 5. The CDR3 has 14 amino acids. This CDR3 is CASSYTREGETQYF. CDR3 nucleotide sequence: TGTGCCAGCAGTTACACCAGGGAGGGGGAGACCCAGTACTTC.

This clonotype appeared many times. V usage is TRBV2 and J usage is TRBJ2-7; 7 bases are a match to TRBD2. Germline CDR1 and CDR2: SNHLY and FYNNEI. This CDR3 region has 16 residues. V trimming: 2 bases; J trimming: 0 bases; junction bases outside the gene matches: 7. DNA for the CDR3: TGTGCCAGCAGTGAACTGCTTAGGGACTACTCCTACGAGCAGTACTTC. It translates to CASSELLRDYSYEQYF.

This clonotype has ten or more counts. The V call is TRBV28, the J call TRBJ2-2; 7 bases match TRBD2. Germline V gene data show CDR1 as MDHEN and CDR2 as SYDVKM. Trimming took 11 bases from V and 6 from J; bases not matched to a gene: 12. This CDR3 contains 14 residues. In DNA, the CDR3 is TGTGCCGTTCAGACTAGCTATGGTCCCGGGGAGCTGTTTTTT. Translated, it gives CAVQTSYGPGELFF.

This clonotype was observed at least ten times. This chain links TRBV5-6 with TRBJ2-3; TRBD2 might be the D (5 bases). V was clipped by 5 bases and J by 4 bases, with 17 bases between them. The CDR3 is made up of 15 amino acids. Germline CDR1 reads SGHDT; CDR2 reads YYEEEE. The CDR3 region has the DNA TGTGCCAGCAGTTTTGGAGGAGGTCCAGCAGATACGCAGTATTTT. It codes for CASSFGGGPADTQYF. The full variable domain, in which reference TRBV5-6 and TRBJ2-3 provide the parts outside the CDR3, is DAGVTQSPTHLIKTRGQQVTLRCSPKSGHDTVSWYQQALGQGPQFIFQYYEEEERQRGNFPDRFSGHQFPNYSSELNVNALLLGDSALYLCASSFGGGPADTQYFGPGTRLTVL.

This chain links TRBV6-2 or TRBV6-3 with TRBJ2-1; no clear D gene. CDR1 is MNHEY, CDR2 SVGEGT, per germline. The CDR3 sequence is 15 residues long. Trimming took 4 bases from V and 0 from J, leaving 10 bases between them. CDR3 loop: CASSWVEGSYNEQFF. CDR3 DNA sequence: TGTGCCAGCAGTTGGGTCGAAGGCTCCTACAATGAGCAGTTCTTC.

This clonotype was seen many times. The V call is TRBV5-1, the J call TRBJ2-1; 9 bases fit TRBD2. The trim removed 5 bases at V and 5 bases at J, leaving 11 bases unmatched. The CDR3 consists of 16 residues. CDR1 and CDR2 from the germline V gene are SGHRS and YFSETQ. The CDR3 coding sequence is TGCGCCAGCAGTATATCAGCGGGGGGCCCTAACAATGAGCAGTTCTTC. Protein product: CASSISAGGPNNEQFF.

The DNA of the CDR3 is TGTGCCAGCAGCGCAGCACCCCAAGCCGGGACCGGGAATGAGCAGTTCTTC. Translating gives CASSAAPQAGTGNEQFF. V usage is TRBV11-2 and J usage is TRBJ2-1; tentatively, D is TRBD1 or TRBD2 (5 bases each). CDR3 size: 17 residues. V was cut by 5 bases and J by 7 bases, with 24 bases left in between. Looked up from germline, CDR1 is SGHAT and CDR2 is FQNNGV.

In this sample, this clonotype turned up a few times. This chain uses TRBV9 with TRBJ1-1, with a tentative D call TRBD1 (5 bases). Germline V gene data show CDR1 as SGDLS and CDR2 as YYNGEE. Trimming removed 3 bases at V and 7 bases at J, with 16 bases between. This CDR3 region has 14 residues. The CDR3 coding sequence is TGTGCCAGCAGCGCCATTGATTGGGGCGGTGAAGCTTTCTTT. This sequence encodes CASSAIDWGGEAFF.

The chain joins TRBV5-1 to TRBJ2-7; weak D call: TRBD1 (5 bases). V shed 3 bases and J shed 3 bases, with 13 bases lying between them. Germline CDR1 and CDR2: SGHRS and YFSETQ. The CDR3 is made up of 14 amino acids. The CDR3 loop is CASSYGHGDYEQYF. The CDR3 DNA is TGCGCCAGCAGCTACGGACACGGAGACTACGAGCAGTACTTC.

CDR3 residues: CSARISTGAKYGYTF. CDR3 DNA: TGCAGTGCTAGGATTAGTACAGGGGCGAAGTACGGCTACACCTTC. The rearrangement uses TRBV20-1 and TRBJ1-2, with 7 nucleotides matching TRBD1. The CDR3 is made up of 15 amino acids. Germline CDR1 is DFQATT and CDR2 is SNEGSKA (reference sequence). V gave up 3 bases and J gave up 8 bases; unmatched junction bases: 15.

This clonotype was seen a handful of times. CDR3 region: CASSQDDLEDTQYF. Written as DNA, the CDR3 is TGTGCCAGCAGCCAAGACGATCTGGAAGATACGCAGTATTTT. This sequence joins TRBV3-1 and TRBJ2-3; D gene ambiguous. V lost 0 bases, J lost 5 bases, and 9 bases lay in between. The CDR3 sequence is 14 residues long. Looked up from germline, CDR1 is LGHDT and CDR2 is YNNKEL (reference sequence).

The rearrangement joins TRBV7-9 to TRBJ2-1; 11 nucleotides line up with TRBD2. CDR3 length: 15 amino acids. Trimming cost V 0 bases and J 8 bases; bases outside gene matches: 3. Germline assignment: CDR1 SEHNR and CDR2 FQNEAQ (reference sequence). The CDR3 nucleotides are TGTGCCAGCAGCTTAGCACTAGCGGGAGTTGATGAGCAGTTCTTC. Translated: CASSLALAGVDEQFF.

At least ten counts were recorded for this clonotype. The rearrangement uses TRBV7-2 and TRBJ2-1; 12 nucleotides align to TRBD2. This CDR3 is 13 amino acids long. Germline V gene sequence: CDR1 SGHTA, CDR2 FQGNSA. V dropped 4 bases and J dropped 12; count of bases not matched to a gene: 4. As DNA, the CDR3 is TGTGCCAGCAGCTGGACTAGCGGGGTTGGGCAGTTCTTC. It yields the protein CASSWTSGVGQFF.

This clonotype was detected many times. J is TRBJ2-7 and V is TRBV5-6; D might be TRBD1 (5 bases). V lost 4 bases, J lost 7 bases, and 15 bases lay in between. The CDR3 consists of 13 residues. CDR1 is SGHDT, CDR2 YYEEEE, per germline. The CDR3 loop reads CASSAAGFWEQYF. DNA of the CDR3: TGTGCCAGCAGCGCAGCAGGGTTCTGGGAGCAGTACTTC.

This sequence joins TRBV7-9 and TRBJ1-2; TRBD1 matches at 9 bases. This CDR3 contains 14 residues. Per germline, CDR1 SEHNR and CDR2 FQNEAQ (reference sequence). The V gene end was trimmed by 5 bases and the J gene end by 6 bases; junction bases not matched to a gene: 7. The DNA of the CDR3 is TGTGCCAGCAGCACACCGGGACAGGGTGATGGCTACACCTTC. Residues: CASSTPGQGDGYTF.

This clonotype has a handful of counts. The chain uses TRBV11-2 and TRBJ2-1; TRBD2 might be the D (6 bases). With 3 bases removed from V and 10 bases from J, the gap between germline ends came to 13 bases. CDR3 length: 13 residues. Germline V gene sequence: CDR1 SGHAT, CDR2 FQNNGV. CDR3 coding DNA: TGTGCCAGCAGCTTCCTTGCGGCGGGAGAGCAGTTCTTC. Its protein is CASSFLAAGEQFF.

In this sample, this clonotype turned up many times. The rearrangement joins TRBV12-3 or TRBV12-4 to TRBJ1-1; D is perhaps TRBD1 (5 bases). V was shortened by 8 bases and J by 4 bases, with 14 bases between the two germline ends. This CDR3 contains 13 residues. CDR3: CASGQGSVTEAFF. The CDR3 DNA follows: TGTGCCAGCGGGCAGGGTTCCGTCACTGAAGCTTTCTTT.

The chain has TRBV27 and TRBJ2-4; weak D call: TRBD2 (5 bases). The CDR3 sequence is 13 residues long. Germline values: CDR1 MNHEY, CDR2 SMNVEV (reference sequence). Deletions cut 3 bases from V and 3 bases from J, with 6 bases between. CDR3: CASSFGNKNIQYF. The DNA for the CDR3 is TGTGCCAGCAGTTTCGGGAACAAAAACATTCAGTACTTC.

J is TRBJ2-2 and V is TRBV28; D unresolved. With 3 bases removed from V and 4 bases from J, the gap between germline ends came to 9 bases. Per germline, CDR1 MDHEN and CDR2 SYDVKM. The CDR3 loop spans 14 amino acids. CDR3 in DNA: TGTGCCAGCAGTTTTCGGATGGTCACCGGGGAGCTGTTTTTT. Encoded protein: CASSFRMVTGELFF.

The gene calls are TRBV7-9 and TRBJ2-7; maybe TRBD2 (5 bases). V lost 10 bases to trimming and J lost 5 bases, with 27 bases between them. Germline V lookup: CDR1 SEHNR, CDR2 FQNEAQ (reference sequence). This CDR3 region has 16 residues. CDR3 sequence (DNA): TGTGCCATGAGCCCCGGGATCTGGGGAAGTGGGAACGAGCAGTACTTC. It yields the protein CAMSPGIWGSGNEQYF.

This clonotype was recorded at least ten times. CDR3 in DNA: TGTGCCAGCAGTCCGAACCCCCTCCTGGACCAGTACTTC. This gives the protein CASSPNPLLDQYF. The gene calls are TRBV12-3 or TRBV12-4 and TRBJ2-5; D not certain. V was trimmed by 5 bases and J by 10 bases, leaving 17 bases between them. CDR3 length equals 13 residues.

The chain carries TRBV6-2 or TRBV6-3 and TRBJ1-1; D not certain. Germline V gene sequence: CDR1 MNHEY, CDR2 SVGEGT. V lost 2 bases, J lost 3 bases, and 13 bases lay in between. CDR3 length: 15 residues. DNA of the CDR3: TGTGCCAGCAGTTACGGGCGCCACTCAGACACTGAAGCTTTCTTT. Its translation is CASSYGRHSDTEAFF.

This clonotype was seen a few times. The V gene is TRBV6-1, the J gene TRBJ2-1; TRBD2 matches 13 bases. V lost 7 bases and J lost 9; bases outside the gene matches: 12. Germline lookup yields CDR1 MNHNS and CDR2 SASEGT. This CDR3 is built from 16 residues. CDR3 DNA: TGTGCCAGCACCACAATAGGGACTAGCGGGAAAGGTGAGCAGTTCTTC. Residues: CASTTIGTSGKGEQFF.

In this sample, this clonotype turned up many times. This sequence joins TRBV12-3 or TRBV12-4 and TRBJ2-1; possible D gene TRBD2, 6 bases. V shed 6 bases and J shed 10 bases, with 19 bases lying between them. The CDR3 covers 14 residues. This chain's CDR3 is CASSPGGTRREQFF. DNA of the CDR3: TGTGCCAGCAGCCCCGGAGGGACGCGCAGGGAGCAGTTCTTC.